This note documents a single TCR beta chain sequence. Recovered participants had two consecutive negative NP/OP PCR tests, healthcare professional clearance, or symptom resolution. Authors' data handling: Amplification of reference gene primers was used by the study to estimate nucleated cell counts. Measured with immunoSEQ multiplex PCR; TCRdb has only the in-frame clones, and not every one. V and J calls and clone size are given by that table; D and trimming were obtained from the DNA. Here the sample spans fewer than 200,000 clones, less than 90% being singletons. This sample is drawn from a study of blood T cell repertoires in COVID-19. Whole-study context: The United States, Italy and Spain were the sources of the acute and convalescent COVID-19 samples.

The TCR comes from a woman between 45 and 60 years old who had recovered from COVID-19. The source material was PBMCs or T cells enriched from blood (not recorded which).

CDR3 sequence reads: CASSGQQGAGNTIYF. For the CDR3, the DNA is TGTGCCAGCAGCGGTCAACAGGGGGCTGGAAACACCATATATTTT. The V call is TRBV9, the J call TRBJ1-3, with 8 bases matching TRBD1. V dropped 3 bases and J dropped 2; count of bases not matched to a gene: 4. The germline V gene encodes CDR1 SGDLS and CDR2 YYNGEE. The CDR3 consists of 15 residues.